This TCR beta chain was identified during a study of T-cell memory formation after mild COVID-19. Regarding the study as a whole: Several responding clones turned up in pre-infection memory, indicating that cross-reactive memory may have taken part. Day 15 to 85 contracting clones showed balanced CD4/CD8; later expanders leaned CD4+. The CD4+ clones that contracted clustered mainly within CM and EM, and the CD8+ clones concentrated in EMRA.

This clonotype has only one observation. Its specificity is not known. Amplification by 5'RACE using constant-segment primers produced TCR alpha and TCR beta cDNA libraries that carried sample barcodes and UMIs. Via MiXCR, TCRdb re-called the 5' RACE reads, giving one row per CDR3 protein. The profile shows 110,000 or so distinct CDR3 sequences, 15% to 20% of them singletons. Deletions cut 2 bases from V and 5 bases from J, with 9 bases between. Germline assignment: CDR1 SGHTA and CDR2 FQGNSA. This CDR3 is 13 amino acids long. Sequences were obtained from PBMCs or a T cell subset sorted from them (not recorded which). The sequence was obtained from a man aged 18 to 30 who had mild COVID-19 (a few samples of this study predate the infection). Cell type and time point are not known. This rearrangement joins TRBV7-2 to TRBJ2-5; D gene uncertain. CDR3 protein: CASSLQEGETQYF. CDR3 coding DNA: TGTGCCAGCAGCTTACAAGAAGGGGAGACCCAGTACTTC.